These 14 T cell receptor beta chains originate from one sample sequenced in a study of T cell repertoires in cytomegalovirus infection. TCRdb re-called the reads through MiXCR, storing one row per CDR3 protein. In the table there are around 95,000 distinct CDR3 sequences, 25% to 30% of which are singletons. For these receptors, no antigen is known. Material: CD8+ T cells from cultured PBMCs, obtained from culture after CMV antigen stimulation. The receptors shown here come from a human donor in good health (CMV status not recorded). Some clones in this sample may be carry-over from other donors' samples.

This clonotype was found a few times. This chain uses TRBV7-8 with TRBJ1-6; D might be TRBD1 (5 bases). Trimming shortened V by 5 bases and J by 8 bases, and 13 bases separated the two germline ends. In germline, CDR1 is SGHVS, CDR2 FQNEAQ. The length of the CDR3 is 14 residues. CDR3 nucleotide sequence: TGTGCCAGCAGCGTTGACTGGGGGGATTCACCCCTCCACTTT. It codes for CASSVDWGDSPLHF.

The gene calls are TRBV19 and TRBJ2-1; TRBD2 matches 10 bases. The germline V gene encodes CDR1 LNHDA and CDR2 SQIVND (reference sequence). J lost 5 bases, V lost 5 bases, and 9 bases had no gene match. The CDR3 consists of 16 residues. The CDR3 coding sequence is TGTGCCAGTAGTGCCTCCCGAGCGGGGGGGGACAATGAGCAGTTCTTC. Its protein product is CASSASRAGGDNEQFF.

This clonotype was counted many times. The V gene is TRBV7-2, the J gene TRBJ1-2, with 7 bases matching TRBD1. Germline V gene lookup returns CDR1 SGHTA and CDR2 FQGNSA. CDR3 length: 13 residues. V gave up 5 bases and J gave up 8 bases; unmatched junction bases: 8. The CDR3 DNA follows: TGTGCCAGCAGCGGAGGGACAGTAGTAGGCTACACCTTC. This codes for CASSGGTVVGYTF.

This clonotype turned up a few times. The chain links TRBV12-3 or TRBV12-4 to TRBJ2-1, with 8 positions matching TRBD1. V shed 3 bases and J 4 bases; nucleotides not matched to a gene: 5. The CDR3 runs 15 residues. The CDR3 nucleotides read TGTGCCAGCAGTTTGTCTACAGGGGGTTACAATGAGCAGTTCTTC. Translating gives CASSLSTGGYNEQFF.

This clonotype has ten or more counts. CDR3 DNA: TGTGCCAGCAGCTTAGGTTTGACCCGGGACAGGGGACAAACTAATGAAAAACTGTTTTTT. Translation: CASSLGLTRDRGQTNEKLFF. This chain links TRBV11-2 with TRBJ1-4; TRBD1 aligns across 10 bases. Germline-derived CDR1 and CDR2 are SGHAT and FQNNGV. The CDR3 is 20 residues long. V trimming: 1 base; J trimming: 1 base; junction bases outside the gene matches: 12.

The chain joins TRBV27 to TRBJ2-1, with 8 bases identical to TRBD2. Unmatched junction bases numbered 8, after V lost 0 bases and J lost 7 bases. Germline loops: CDR1 MNHEY, CDR2 SMNVEV (reference sequence). This CDR3 spans 16 amino acids. The CDR3 spells CASSLSAGAMGNEQFF. Here the CDR3 DNA reads TGTGCCAGCAGTTTATCAGCGGGGGCGATGGGTAATGAGCAGTTCTTC.

This sequence joins TRBV4-1 and TRBJ1-1; D remains unclear. Germline CDR1 reads MGHRA; CDR2 reads YSYEKL. Trimming removed 1 base at V and 8 bases at J, with 11 bases between. The CDR3 length is 13 residues. CDR3 nucleotides: TGCGCCAGCAGCCAAGGCGGAGCGTACGAAGCTTTCTTT. Amino acids: CASSQGGAYEAFF.

This rearrangement joins TRBV2 to TRBJ2-5; 7 bases fit TRBD2. There are 14 residues in the CDR3. After removal of 9 bases from V and 2 bases from J, the junction contained 9 bases not matched to a gene. Germline V gene lookup returns CDR1 SNHLY and CDR2 FYNNEI. CDR3: CASAAGTTQETQYF. The CDR3 DNA is TGTGCCAGTGCTGCAGGGACTACGCAAGAGACCCAGTACTTC.

CDR3 sequence reads: CASTLGVPGELFF. CDR3 DNA: TGTGCCAGCACCCTGGGGGTTCCCGGGGAGCTGTTTTTT. The V and J genes are TRBV12-3 or TRBV12-4 and TRBJ2-2; D tentatively reads TRBD1 or TRBD2 (5 bases each). The CDR3 spans 13 residues. Trimming shortened V by 7 bases and J by 6 bases, and 12 bases separated the two germline ends.

The chain joins TRBV3-1 to TRBJ1-2; D perhaps matches TRBD1 (5 bases). Trimming stripped 3 bases from V and 4 bases from J, with 15 bases between. The germline V gene has CDR1 LGHDT and CDR2 YNNKEL (reference sequence). CDR3 length: 15 residues. The DNA of the CDR3 is TGTGCCAGCAGCCACGACAGAGCTTCGGGCTATGGCTACACCTTC. Translating it yields CASSHDRASGYGYTF.

CDR3 amino acids: CASRPGQGANTGELFF. For the CDR3, the DNA is TGTGCCAGCAGACCGGGACAGGGGGCGAACACCGGGGAGCTGTTTTTT. This chain links TRBV2 with TRBJ2-2; 11 positions match TRBD1. CDR1 is SNHLY, CDR2 FYNNEI, per germline. The CDR3 covers 16 residues. The V segment lost 6 bases and the J segment 0 bases; nucleotides outside the gene matches: 3. The full variable domain, in which reference TRBV2 and TRBJ2-2 provide the parts outside the CDR3, is EPEVTQTPSHQVTQMGQEVILRCVPISNHLYFYWYRQILGQKVEFLVSFYNNEISEKSEIFDDQFSVERPDGSNFTLKIRSTKLEDSAMYFCASRPGQGANTGELFFGEGSRLTVL.

This clonotype was recorded many times. This sequence joins TRBV3-1 and TRBJ2-1; 10 nucleotides match TRBD1. The CDR3 spans 18 residues. CDR1 and CDR2 from the germline V gene are LGHDT and YNNKEL (reference sequence). V shed 1 base, J shed 0 bases, and the junction held 6 bases outside the gene matches. CDR3 DNA sequence: TGTGCCAGCAGCCAAGCGGGGGGACAGGGGATCTCCTACAATGAGCAGTTCTTC. Translating it yields CASSQAGGQGISYNEQFF.

This clonotype was recorded at least ten times. This chain links TRBV7-9 with TRBJ2-2; D uncertain. Between the trimmed V and J ends, which lost 8 bases and 4 bases, there was a span of 8 bases. The CDR3 is made up of 12 amino acids. Per germline, CDR1 SEHNR and CDR2 FQNEAQ (reference sequence). The CDR3 DNA sequence: TGTGCCAGCGTCATCGTCACCGGGGAGCTGTTTTTT. Protein sequence: CASVIVTGELFF.

This clonotype was seen repeatedly, ten times or more. The J gene is TRBJ2-2, the V gene TRBV11-2; D remains unclear. The CDR3 contains 12 residues. CDR1 and CDR2 (germline): SGHAT, FQNNGV. Trimming took 0 bases from V and 4 from J, leaving 0 bases between them. CDR3 sequence: CASSLDTGELFF. The CDR3, as DNA: TGTGCCAGCAGCTTAGACACCGGGGAGCTGTTTTTT.